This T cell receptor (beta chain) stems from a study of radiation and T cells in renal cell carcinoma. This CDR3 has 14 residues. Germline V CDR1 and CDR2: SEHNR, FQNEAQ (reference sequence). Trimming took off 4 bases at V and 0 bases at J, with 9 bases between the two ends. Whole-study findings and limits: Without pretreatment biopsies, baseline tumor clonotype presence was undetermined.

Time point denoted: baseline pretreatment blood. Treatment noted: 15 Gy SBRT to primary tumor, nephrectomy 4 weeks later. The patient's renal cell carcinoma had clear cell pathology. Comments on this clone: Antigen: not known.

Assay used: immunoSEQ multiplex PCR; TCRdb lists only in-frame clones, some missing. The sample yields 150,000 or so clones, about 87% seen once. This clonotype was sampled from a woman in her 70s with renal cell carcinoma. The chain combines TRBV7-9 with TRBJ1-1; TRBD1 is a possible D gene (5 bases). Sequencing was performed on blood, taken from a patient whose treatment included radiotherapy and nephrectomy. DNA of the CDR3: TGTGCCAGCAGCTCCGGGACTCTGAACACTGAAGCTTTCTTT. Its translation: CASSSGTLNTEAFF. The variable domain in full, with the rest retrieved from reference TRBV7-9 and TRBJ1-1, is DTGVSQNPRHKITKRGQNVTFRCDPISEHNRLYWYRQTLGQGPEFLTYFQNEAQLEKSRLLSDRFSAERPKGSFSTLEIQRTEQGDSAMYLCASSSGTLNTEAFFGQGTRLTVV.